The T cell receptor (beta chain) under discussion was sequenced for a study of blood T cell repertoires in COVID-19. Overall study: Samples taken during acute and convalescent COVID-19 were collected in the United States, Italy and Spain. PBMCs, B-cell-depleted T cells, or T cells were the source of the cDNA or gDNA that made up the material.

As processed by the authors: Amplification of reference gene primers provided the estimated nucleated cell counts. The data were produced by immunoSEQ multiplex PCR, yet TCRdb's version contains in-frame clones alone and is incomplete. V and J calls and clone size follow that table, whereas D and trimming were derived from the DNA. Of about 300,000 clones detected, around four fifths appear once; the ten largest clones hold over 9%. With V trimmed by 6 bases and J by 7 bases, 10 bases remained unmatched. The germline gives CDR1 MDHEN, CDR2 SYDVKM. This CDR3 spans 15 amino acids. This clone was counted only a few times.

Material for sequencing was peripheral blood. The sequence derives from a woman between 50 and 59 years old who had recovered from COVID-19. The V and J genes are TRBV28 and TRBJ1-5, with TRBD1 identical over 9 bases. The CDR3, as DNA: TGTGCCAGCAGCAGTCCGGGACAGGGATGGCAGCCCCAGCATTTT. It yields the protein CASSSPGQGWQPQHF.